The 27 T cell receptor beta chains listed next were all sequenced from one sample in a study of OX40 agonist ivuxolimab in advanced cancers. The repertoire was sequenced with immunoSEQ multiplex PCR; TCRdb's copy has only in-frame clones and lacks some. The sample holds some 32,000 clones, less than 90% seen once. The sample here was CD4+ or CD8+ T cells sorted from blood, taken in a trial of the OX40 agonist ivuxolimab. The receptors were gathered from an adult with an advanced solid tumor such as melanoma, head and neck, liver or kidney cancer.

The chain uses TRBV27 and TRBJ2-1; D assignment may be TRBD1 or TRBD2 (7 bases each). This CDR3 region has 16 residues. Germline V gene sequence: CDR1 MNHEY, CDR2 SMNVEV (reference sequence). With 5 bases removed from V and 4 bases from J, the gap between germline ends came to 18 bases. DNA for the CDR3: TGTGCCAGCAGTCCCAGGGGGGGGCGCGATTACAATGAGCAGTTCTTC. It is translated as CASSPRGGRDYNEQFF.

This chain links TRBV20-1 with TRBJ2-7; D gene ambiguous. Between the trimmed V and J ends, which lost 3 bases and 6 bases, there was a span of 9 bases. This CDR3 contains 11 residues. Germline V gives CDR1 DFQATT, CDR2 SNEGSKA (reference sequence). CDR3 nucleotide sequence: TGCAGTGCTAGGGCTGACCGCGAGCAGTACTTC. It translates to CSARADREQYF.

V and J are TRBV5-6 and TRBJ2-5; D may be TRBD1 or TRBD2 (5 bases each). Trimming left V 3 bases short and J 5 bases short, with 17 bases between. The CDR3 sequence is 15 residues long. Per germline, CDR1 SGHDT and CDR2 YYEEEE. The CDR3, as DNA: TGTGCCAGCAGCTCCCCGGGACCCATTGCCGAGACCCAGTACTTC. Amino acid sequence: CASSSPGPIAETQYF.

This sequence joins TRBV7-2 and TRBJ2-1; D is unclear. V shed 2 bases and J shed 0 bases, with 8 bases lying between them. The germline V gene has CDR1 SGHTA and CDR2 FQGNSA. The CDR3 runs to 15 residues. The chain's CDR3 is CASSLFSYSYNEQFF. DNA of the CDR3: TGTGCCAGCAGCTTATTTAGCTACTCCTACAATGAGCAGTTCTTC.

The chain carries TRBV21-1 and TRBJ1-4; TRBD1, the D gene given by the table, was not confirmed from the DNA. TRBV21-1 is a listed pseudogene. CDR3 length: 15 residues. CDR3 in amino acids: CASSRHRVANEKLFF. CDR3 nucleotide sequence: TGTGCCAGCAGCAGACACAGGGTTGCGAATGAAAAACTGTTTTTT.

The CDR3 region is CASSLRDETTGELFF. The CDR3 DNA is TGTGCCAGCAGTTTGCGGGACGAGACTACCGGGGAGCTGTTTTTT. This chain connects TRBV28 to TRBJ2-2, with D maybe TRBD2 (6 bases). V lost 3 bases to trimming and J lost 5 bases, with 13 bases between them. The CDR3 loop spans 15 amino acids. Germline V CDR1 and CDR2: MDHEN, SYDVKM.

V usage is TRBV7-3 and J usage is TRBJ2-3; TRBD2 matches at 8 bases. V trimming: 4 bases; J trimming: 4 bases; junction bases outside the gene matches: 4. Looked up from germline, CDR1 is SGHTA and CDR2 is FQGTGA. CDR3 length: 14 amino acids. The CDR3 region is CASSSPTSADTQYF. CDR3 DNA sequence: TGTGCCAGCAGCTCCCCGACTAGCGCAGATACGCAGTATTTT. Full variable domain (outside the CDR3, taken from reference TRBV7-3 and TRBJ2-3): GAGVSQTPSNKVTEKGKYVELRCDPISGHTALYWYRQSLGQGPEFLIYFQGTGAADDSGLPNDRFFAVRPEGSVSTLKIQRTERGDSAVYLCASSSPTSADTQYFGPGTRLTVL.

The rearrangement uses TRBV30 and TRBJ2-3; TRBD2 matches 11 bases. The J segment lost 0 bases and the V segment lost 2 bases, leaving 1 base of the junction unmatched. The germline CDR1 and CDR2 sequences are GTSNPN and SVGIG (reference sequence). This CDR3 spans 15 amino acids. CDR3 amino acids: CAWSRTSGSTDTQYF. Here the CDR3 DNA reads TGTGCCTGGAGTCGGACTAGCGGGAGCACAGATACGCAGTATTTT.

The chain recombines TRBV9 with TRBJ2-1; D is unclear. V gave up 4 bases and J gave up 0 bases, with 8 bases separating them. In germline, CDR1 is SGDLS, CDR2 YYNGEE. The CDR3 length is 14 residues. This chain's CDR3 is CASSPQSSYNEQFF. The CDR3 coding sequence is TGTGCCAGCAGCCCCCAGAGCTCCTACAATGAGCAGTTCTTC. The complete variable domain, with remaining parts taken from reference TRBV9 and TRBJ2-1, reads DSGVTQTPKHLITATGQRVTLRCSPRSGDLSVYWYQQSLDQGLQFLIQYYNGEERAKGNILERFSAQQFPDLHSELNLSSLELGDSALYFCASSPQSSYNEQFFGPGTRLTVL.

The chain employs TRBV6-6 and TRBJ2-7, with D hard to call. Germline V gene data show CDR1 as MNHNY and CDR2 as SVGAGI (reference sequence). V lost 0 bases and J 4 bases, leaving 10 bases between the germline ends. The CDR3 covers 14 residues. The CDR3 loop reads CASSYSKTAYEQYF. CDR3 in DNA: TGTGCCAGCAGTTACTCGAAGACGGCTTACGAGCAGTACTTC.

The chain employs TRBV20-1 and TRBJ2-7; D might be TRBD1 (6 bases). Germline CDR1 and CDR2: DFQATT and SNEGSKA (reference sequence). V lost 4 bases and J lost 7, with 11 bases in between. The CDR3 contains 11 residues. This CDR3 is CSATGVGEQYF. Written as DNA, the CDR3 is TGCAGTGCTACAGGGGTCGGTGAGCAGTACTTC.

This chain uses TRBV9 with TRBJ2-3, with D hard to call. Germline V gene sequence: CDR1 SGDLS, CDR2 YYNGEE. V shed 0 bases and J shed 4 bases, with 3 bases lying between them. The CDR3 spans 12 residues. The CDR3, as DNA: TGTGCCAGCAGCGTAGGGGCAGATACGCAGTATTTT. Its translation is CASSVGADTQYF. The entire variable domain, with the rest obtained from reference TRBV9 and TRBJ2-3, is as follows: DSGVTQTPKHLITATGQRVTLRCSPRSGDLSVYWYQQSLDQGLQFLIQYYNGEERAKGNILERFSAQQFPDLHSELNLSSLELGDSALYFCASSVGADTQYFGPGTRLTVL.

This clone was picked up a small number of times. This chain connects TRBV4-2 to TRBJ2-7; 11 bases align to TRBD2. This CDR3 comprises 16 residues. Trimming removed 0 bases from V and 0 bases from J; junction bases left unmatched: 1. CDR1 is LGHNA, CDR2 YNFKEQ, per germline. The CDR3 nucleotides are TGTGCCAGCAGCCAAGATGGGACTAGCGGCTCCTACGAGCAGTACTTC. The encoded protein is CASSQDGTSGSYEQYF.

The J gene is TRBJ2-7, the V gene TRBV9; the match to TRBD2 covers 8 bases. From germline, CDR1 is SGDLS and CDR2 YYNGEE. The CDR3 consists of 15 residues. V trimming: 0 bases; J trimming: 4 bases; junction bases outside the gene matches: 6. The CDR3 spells CASSVGRAGGYEQYF. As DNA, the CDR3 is TGTGCCAGCAGCGTAGGCCGGGCGGGGGGATACGAGCAGTACTTC. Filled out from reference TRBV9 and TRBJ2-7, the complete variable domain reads DSGVTQTPKHLITATGQRVTLRCSPRSGDLSVYWYQQSLDQGLQFLIQYYNGEERAKGNILERFSAQQFPDLHSELNLSSLELGDSALYFCASSVGRAGGYEQYFGPGTRLTVT.

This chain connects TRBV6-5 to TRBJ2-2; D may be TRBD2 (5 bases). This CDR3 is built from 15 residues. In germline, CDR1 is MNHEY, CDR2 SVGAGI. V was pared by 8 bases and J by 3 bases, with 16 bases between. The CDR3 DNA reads TGTGCCAGCCGCTCCGGGGTCGGTGACACCGGGGAGCTGTTTTTT. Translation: CASRSGVGDTGELFF.

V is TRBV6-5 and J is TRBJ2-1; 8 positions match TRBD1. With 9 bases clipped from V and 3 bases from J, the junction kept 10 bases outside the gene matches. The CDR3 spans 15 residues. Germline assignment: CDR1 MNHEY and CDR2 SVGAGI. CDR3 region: CARDVAGGRYNEQFF. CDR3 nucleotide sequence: TGTGCCAGGGACGTGGCAGGGGGCCGCTACAATGAGCAGTTCTTC.

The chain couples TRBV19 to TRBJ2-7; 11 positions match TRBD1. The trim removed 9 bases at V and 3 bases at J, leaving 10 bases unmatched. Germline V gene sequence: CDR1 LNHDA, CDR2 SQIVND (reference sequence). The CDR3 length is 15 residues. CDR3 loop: CASSYSGTGGYEQYF. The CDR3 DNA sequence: TGTGCCAGCAGTTACTCCGGGACAGGGGGCTACGAGCAGTACTTC.

In DNA form, the CDR3 reads TGTGCCAGCAGTTTTGGGTCAAACACCGGGGTAGGCAATCAGCCCCAGCATTTT. Amino acids: CASSFGSNTGVGNQPQHF. The V and J genes are TRBV28 and TRBJ1-5; D is unresolved. Germline assignment: CDR1 MDHEN and CDR2 SYDVKM. V lost 3 bases, J lost 2 bases, and 20 bases lay in between. CDR3 size: 18 residues.

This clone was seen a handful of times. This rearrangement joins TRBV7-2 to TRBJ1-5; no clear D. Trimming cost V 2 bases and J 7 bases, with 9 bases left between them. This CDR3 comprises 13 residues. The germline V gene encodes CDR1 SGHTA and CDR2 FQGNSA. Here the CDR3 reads CASSLWGWQPQHF. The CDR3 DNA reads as TGTGCCAGCAGCTTATGGGGTTGGCAGCCCCAGCATTTT.

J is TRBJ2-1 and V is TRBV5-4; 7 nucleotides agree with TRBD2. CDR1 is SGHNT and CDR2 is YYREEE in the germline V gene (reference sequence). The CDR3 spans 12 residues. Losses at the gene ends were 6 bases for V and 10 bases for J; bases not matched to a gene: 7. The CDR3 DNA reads TGTGCCAGCACCCCGGACGGGGGGGAGCAGTTCTTC. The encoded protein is CASTPDGGEQFF.

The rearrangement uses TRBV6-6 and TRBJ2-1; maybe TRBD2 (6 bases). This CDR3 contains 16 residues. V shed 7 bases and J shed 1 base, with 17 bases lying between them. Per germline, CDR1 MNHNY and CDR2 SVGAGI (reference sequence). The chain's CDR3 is CASMLASEGSYNEQFF. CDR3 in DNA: TGTGCCAGCATGTTGGCTAGCGAAGGGTCCTACAATGAGCAGTTCTTC.

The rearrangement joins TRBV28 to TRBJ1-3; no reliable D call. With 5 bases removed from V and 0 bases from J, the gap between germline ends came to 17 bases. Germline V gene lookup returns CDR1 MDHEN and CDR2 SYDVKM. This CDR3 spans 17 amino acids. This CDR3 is CASSPVGGTYSGNTIYF. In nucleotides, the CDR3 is TGTGCCAGCAGTCCGGTGGGCGGTACATACTCTGGAAACACCATATATTTT.

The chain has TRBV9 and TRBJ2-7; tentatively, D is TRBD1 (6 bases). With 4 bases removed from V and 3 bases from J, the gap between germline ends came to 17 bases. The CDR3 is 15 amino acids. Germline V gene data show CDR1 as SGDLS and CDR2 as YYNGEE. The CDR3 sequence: CASSFSDRIFYEQYF. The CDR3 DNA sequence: TGTGCCAGCAGCTTTTCCGACAGGATCTTCTACGAGCAGTACTTC.

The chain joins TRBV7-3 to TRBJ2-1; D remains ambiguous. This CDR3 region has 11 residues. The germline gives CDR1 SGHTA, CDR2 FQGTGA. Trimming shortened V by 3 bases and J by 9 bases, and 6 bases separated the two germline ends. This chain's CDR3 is CASSLDGEQFF. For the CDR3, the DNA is TGTGCCAGCAGCTTGGACGGTGAGCAGTTCTTC.

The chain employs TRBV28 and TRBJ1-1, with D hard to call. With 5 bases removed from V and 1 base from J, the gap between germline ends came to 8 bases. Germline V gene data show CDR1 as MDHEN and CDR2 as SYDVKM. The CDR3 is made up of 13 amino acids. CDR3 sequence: CASSQAWNTEAFF. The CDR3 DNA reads TGTGCCAGCAGTCAGGCCTGGAACACTGAAGCTTTCTTT.

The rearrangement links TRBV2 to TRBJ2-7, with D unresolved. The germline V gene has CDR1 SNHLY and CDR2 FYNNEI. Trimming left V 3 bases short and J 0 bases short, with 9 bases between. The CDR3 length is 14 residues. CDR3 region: CASSEEDTSYEQYF. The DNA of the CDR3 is TGTGCCAGCAGTGAGGAAGATACCTCCTACGAGCAGTACTTC.

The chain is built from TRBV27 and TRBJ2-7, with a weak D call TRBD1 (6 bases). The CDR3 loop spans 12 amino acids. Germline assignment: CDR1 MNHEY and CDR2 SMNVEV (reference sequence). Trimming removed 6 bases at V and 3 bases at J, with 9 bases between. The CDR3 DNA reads TGTGCCAGCAGCTCAGGGGACTACGAGCAGTACTTC. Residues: CASSSGDYEQYF.